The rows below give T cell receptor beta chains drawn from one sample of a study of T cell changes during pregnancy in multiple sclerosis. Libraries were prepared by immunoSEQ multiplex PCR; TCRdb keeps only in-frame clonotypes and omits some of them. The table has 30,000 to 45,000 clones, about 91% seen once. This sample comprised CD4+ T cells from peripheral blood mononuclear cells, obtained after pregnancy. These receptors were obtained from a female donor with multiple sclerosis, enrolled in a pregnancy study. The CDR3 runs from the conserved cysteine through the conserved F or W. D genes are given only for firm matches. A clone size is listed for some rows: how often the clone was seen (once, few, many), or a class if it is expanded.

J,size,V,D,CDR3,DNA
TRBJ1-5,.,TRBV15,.,CATSRVSSSPQHF,TGTGCCACCAGCAGAGTATCTTCCTCGCCCCAGCATTTT
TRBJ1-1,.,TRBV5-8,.,CASSLRGSRTEAFF,TGTGCCAGCAGCTTGAGGGGATCTAGGACTGAAGCTTTCTTT
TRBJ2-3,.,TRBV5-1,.,CASSQGQRTDTQYF,TGCGCCAGCAGCCAGGGACAACGCACAGATACGCAGTATTTT
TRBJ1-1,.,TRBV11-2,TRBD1,CASRENRGPTEAFF,TGTGCCAGCAGGGAAAACAGGGGTCCCACTGAAGCTTTCTTT
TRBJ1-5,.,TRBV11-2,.,CASSLAPGFNQPQHF,TGTGCCAGCAGCTTAGCGCCGGGGTTCAATCAGCCCCAGCATTTT
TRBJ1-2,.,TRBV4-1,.,CASSQDFGQPESGYTF,TGCGCCAGCAGCCAAGATTTCGGACAGCCGGAATCTGGCTACACCTTC
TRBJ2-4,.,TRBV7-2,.,CASSLVTGAKNIQYF,TGTGCCAGCAGCCTGGTCACCGGAGCCAAAAACATTCAGTACTTC
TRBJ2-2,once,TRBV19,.,CASSIDSREGELFF,TGTGCCAGTAGTATAGATAGCAGGGAAGGGGAGCTGTTTTTT
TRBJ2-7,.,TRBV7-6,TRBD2,CASSLAARGAYEQYF,TGTGCCAGCAGCTTAGCGGCGCGGGGGGCCTACGAGCAGTACTTC
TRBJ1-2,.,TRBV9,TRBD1,CASSVETGGRGGYTF,TGTGCCAGCAGCGTAGAGACAGGGGGAAGAGGTGGCTACACCTTC
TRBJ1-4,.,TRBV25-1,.,CASGERSGEKLFF,TGTGCCAGCGGGGAGCGGTCGGGTGAAAAACTGTTTTTT
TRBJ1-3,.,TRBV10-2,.,CASSPAATGNTIYF,TGCGCCAGCAGTCCCGCGGCTACTGGAAACACCATATATTTT
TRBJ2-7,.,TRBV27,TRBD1,CASSPFPGQGVYEQYF,TGTGCCAGCAGCCCATTCCCGGGACAGGGGGTATACGAGCAGTACTTC
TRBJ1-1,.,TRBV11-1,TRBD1,CASSLMTGPTEAFF,TGTGCCAGCAGCTTGATGACAGGGCCCACTGAAGCTTTCTTT
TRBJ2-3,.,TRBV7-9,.,CASSLRGSTDTQYF,TGTGCCAGCAGCCTCCGAGGTAGCACAGATACGCAGTATTTT
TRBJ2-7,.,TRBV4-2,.,CASSQERGGVYEQYF,TGTGCCAGCAGCCAAGAGAGGGGGGGCGTCTACGAGCAGTACTTC
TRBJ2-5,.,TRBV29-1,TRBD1,CSVETGGRPQETQYF,TGCAGCGTTGAAACAGGGGGGAGACCTCAAGAGACCCAGTACTTC
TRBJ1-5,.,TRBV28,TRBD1,CASSSLTGGNQPQHF,TGTGCCAGCAGCAGTTTGACAGGGGGGAATCAGCCCCAGCATTTT
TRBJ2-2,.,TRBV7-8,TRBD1,CASRKGQGTGELFF,TGTGCCAGCAGAAAAGGACAGGGGACCGGGGAGCTGTTTTTT
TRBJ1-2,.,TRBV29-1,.,CSVEATAYGYTF,TGCAGCGTAGAGGCGACAGCCTATGGCTACACCTTC
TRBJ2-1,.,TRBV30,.,CAWRQPNEQFF,TGTGCCTGGAGACAGCCCAATGAGCAGTTCTTC
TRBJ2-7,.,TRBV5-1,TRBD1,CASRDRQGPSYEQYF,TGCGCCAGCAGGGACCGACAGGGGCCTTCCTACGAGCAGTACTTC
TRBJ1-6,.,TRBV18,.,CASSPSRSRDFYNSPLHF,TGTGCCAGCTCACCAAGTCGGTCCCGGGACTTTTATAATTCACCCCTCCACTTT
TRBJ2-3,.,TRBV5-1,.,CASSLGPARMQYF,TGCGCCAGCAGCTTGGGGCCTGCTAGGATGCAGTATTTT
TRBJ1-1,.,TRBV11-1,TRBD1,CASSLDRETEAFF,TGTGCCAGCAGCTTGGACAGGGAGACTGAAGCTTTCTTT
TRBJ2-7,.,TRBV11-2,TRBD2,CASSPISRERDIVYEQYF,TGTGCCAGCAGCCCAATCTCGCGCGAGCGGGATATCGTTTACGAGCAGTACTTC
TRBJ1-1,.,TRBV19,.,CASSIVGRLNTEAFF,TGTGCCAGTAGTATAGTAGGCAGGTTGAACACTGAAGCTTTCTTT
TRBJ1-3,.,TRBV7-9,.,CASSLEEFSGNTIYF,TGTGCCAGCAGCTTAGAAGAGTTCTCTGGAAACACCATATATTTT
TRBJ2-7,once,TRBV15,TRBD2,CATSRHVTSGGISYEQYF,TGTGCCACCAGCAGACATGTTACTAGCGGGGGTATCTCCTACGAGCAGTACTTC
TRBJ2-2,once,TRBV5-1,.,CASSSTVTNTGELFF,TGCGCCAGCAGCTCGACAGTAACTAACACCGGGGAGCTGTTTTTT
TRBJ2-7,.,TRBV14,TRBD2,CASSQDFSGRAIYEQYF,TGTGCCAGCAGCCAAGATTTTTCCGGGAGGGCCATCTACGAGCAGTACTTC
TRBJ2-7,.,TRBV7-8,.,CASRSRKGHYEQYF,TGTGCCAGCAGAAGCAGGAAGGGGCACTACGAGCAGTACTTC
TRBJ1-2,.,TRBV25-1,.,CASSESVAANYGYTF,TGTGCCAGCAGTGAATCAGTAGCCGCTAACTATGGCTACACCTTC
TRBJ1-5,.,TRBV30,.,CAWSAPFWAVGQPQHF,TGTGCCTGGAGTGCTCCCTTTTGGGCCGTGGGTCAGCCCCAGCATTTT
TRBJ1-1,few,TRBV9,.,CASSPWDKSGTEAFF,TGTGCCAGCAGCCCCTGGGACAAGTCCGGCACTGAAGCTTTCTTT
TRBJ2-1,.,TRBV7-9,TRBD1,CASSLEGAEQFF,TGTGCCAGCAGCTTAGAGGGGGCTGAGCAGTTCTTC
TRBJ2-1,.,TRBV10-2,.,CASLGIREQFF,TGCGCCAGCCTCGGGATTCGGGAGCAGTTCTTC
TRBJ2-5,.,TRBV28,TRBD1,CASSFSGRGLVETQYF,TGTGCCAGCAGTTTTTCCGGCAGGGGGCTAGTCGAGACCCAGTACTTC
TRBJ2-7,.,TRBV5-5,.,CASSHTGSQGEQYF,TGTGCCAGCAGCCATACAGGGTCCCAGGGGGAGCAGTACTTC
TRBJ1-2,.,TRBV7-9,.,CASSPGRITYGYTF,TGTGCCAGCAGCCCCGGCAGGATCACATATGGCTACACCTTC
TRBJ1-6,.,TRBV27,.,CASSILPGSYNSPLHF,TGTGCCAGCAGTATCCTTCCGGGATCGTATAATTCACCCCTCCACTTT